Given below is one T cell receptor (beta chain) in context. This table comes from immunoSEQ multiplex PCR, and its TCRdb copy is limited to in-frame clones, with some not included. This sample has about 220,000 clones; around 88% occur once, and the top ten carry about 15%. V was clipped by 5 bases and J by 8 bases, with 12 bases between them. There are 12 residues in the CDR3. CDR1 is LGHNA and CDR2 is YSLEER in the germline V gene. The age range of participants was about 18 to 90 years, with residence in about two dozen US areas. This record comes from a study of blood T cell repertoires in COVID-19. Looking at the study overall: Sample material is recorded as cDNA or gDNA derived from T cells, B-cell-depleted T cells, or PBMCs.

The clonotype was recovered from a woman between 45 and 60 years old with acute COVID-19. The chain employs TRBV4-3 and TRBJ1-2; D unresolved. Sequenced sample: PBMCs or T cells enriched from blood (not recorded which). This CDR3 reads CASSSRSHGYTF. The CDR3 DNA sequence: TGCGCCAGCAGCTCTAGGTCCCACGGCTACACCTTC.